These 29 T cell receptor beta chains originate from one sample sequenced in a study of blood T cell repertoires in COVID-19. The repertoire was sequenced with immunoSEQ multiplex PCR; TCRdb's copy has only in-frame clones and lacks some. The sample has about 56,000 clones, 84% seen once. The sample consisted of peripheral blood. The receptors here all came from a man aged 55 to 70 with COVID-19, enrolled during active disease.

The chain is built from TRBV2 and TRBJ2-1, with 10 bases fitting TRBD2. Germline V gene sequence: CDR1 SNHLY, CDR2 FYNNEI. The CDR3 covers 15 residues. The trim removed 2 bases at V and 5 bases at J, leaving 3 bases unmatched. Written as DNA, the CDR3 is TGTGCCAGCAGTGAACTAGCGGGAGAGAACAATGAGCAGTTCTTC. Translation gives CASSELAGENNEQFF.

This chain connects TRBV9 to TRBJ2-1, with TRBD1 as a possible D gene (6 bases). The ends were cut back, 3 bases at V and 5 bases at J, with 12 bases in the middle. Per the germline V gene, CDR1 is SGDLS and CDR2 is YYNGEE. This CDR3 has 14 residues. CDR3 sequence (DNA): TGTGCCAGCAGCGAGGGACACAACAACAATGAGCAGTTCTTC. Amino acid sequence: CASSEGHNNNEQFF.

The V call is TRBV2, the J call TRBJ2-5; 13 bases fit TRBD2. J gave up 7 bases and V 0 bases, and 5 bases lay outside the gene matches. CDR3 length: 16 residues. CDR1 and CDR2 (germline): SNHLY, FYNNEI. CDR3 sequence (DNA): TGTGCCAGCAGTGAAGCAACTAGCGGGAGGGGGGGGACCCAGTACTTC. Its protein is CASSEATSGRGGTQYF.

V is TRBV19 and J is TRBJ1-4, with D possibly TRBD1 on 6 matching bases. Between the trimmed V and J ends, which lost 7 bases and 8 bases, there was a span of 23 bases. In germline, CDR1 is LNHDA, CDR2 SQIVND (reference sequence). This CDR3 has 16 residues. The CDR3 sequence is CASMIGTKGGGEKLFF. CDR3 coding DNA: TGTGCCAGTATGATCGGGACAAAAGGCGGGGGCGAAAAACTGTTTTTT.

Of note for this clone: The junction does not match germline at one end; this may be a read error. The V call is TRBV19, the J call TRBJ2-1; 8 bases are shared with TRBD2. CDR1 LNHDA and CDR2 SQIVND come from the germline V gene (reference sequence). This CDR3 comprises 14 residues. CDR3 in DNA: TGTGGCAGTAGCGGGAAGGGCTCCTACAATGAGCAGTTCTTC. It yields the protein CGSSGKGSYNEQFF.

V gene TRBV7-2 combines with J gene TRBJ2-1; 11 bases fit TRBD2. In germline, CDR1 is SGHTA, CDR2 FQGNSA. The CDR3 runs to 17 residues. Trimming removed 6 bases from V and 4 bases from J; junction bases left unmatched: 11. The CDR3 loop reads CASRNTSGGLPYNEQFF. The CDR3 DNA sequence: TGTGCCAGCAGGAACACTAGCGGGGGACTTCCTTACAATGAGCAGTTCTTC.

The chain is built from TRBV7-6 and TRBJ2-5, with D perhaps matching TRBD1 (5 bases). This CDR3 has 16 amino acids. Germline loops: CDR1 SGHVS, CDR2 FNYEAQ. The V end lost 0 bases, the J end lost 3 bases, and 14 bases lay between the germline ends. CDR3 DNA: TGTGCCAGCAGCTTAGCAGGGGCTGGGCTTAAAGAGACCCAGTACTTC. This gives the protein CASSLAGAGLKETQYF.

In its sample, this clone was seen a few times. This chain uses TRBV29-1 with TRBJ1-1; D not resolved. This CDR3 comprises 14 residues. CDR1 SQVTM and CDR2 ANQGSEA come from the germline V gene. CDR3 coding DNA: TGCATCATCCTAGGGAGGGCTGTGGACACTGAAGCTTTCTTT. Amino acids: CIILGRAVDTEAFF.

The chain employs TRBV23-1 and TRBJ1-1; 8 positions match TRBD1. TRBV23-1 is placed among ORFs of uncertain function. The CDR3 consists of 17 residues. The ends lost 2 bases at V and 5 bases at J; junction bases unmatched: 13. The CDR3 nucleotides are TGCGCCAGCAGTCAAGACAGGGGTCGTTACGGGGAGACTGAAGCTTTCTTT. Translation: CASSQDRGRYGETEAFF.

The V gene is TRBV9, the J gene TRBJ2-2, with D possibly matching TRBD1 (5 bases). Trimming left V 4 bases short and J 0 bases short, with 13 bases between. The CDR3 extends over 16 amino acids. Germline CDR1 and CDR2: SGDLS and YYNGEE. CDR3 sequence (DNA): TGTGCCAGCAGCCCCCGACAGAACGCGAACACCGGGGAGCTGTTTTTT. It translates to CASSPRQNANTGELFF.

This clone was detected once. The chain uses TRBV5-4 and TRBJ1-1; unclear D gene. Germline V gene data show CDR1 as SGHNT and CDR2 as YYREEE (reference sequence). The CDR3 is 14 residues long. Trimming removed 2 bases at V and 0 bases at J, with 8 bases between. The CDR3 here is CASSFEQMNTEAFF. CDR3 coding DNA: TGTGCCAGCAGCTTCGAACAAATGAACACTGAAGCTTTCTTT.

The CDR3 nucleotides are TGTGCCAGCAAAAGAGAGGACTACTACGAGCAGTACTTC. Translation gives CASKREDYYEQYF. The chain carries TRBV6-5 and TRBJ2-7; D might be TRBD2 (6 bases). Looked up from germline, CDR1 is MNHEY and CDR2 is SVGAGI. V lost 7 bases, J lost 3 bases, and 13 bases lay in between. The CDR3 contains 13 residues.

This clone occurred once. The DNA of the CDR3 is TGTGCCAGCAGCTTAGGGACTAGAGCCGGGGAGCTGTTTTTT. Amino acids: CASSLGTRAGELFF. This chain joins TRBV7-3 and TRBJ2-2, with 8 bases lining up with TRBD2. CDR3 length equals 14 residues. The V gene end was trimmed by 2 bases and the J gene end by 6 bases; junction bases not matched to a gene: 2. Germline CDR1 reads SGHTA; CDR2 reads FQGTGA.

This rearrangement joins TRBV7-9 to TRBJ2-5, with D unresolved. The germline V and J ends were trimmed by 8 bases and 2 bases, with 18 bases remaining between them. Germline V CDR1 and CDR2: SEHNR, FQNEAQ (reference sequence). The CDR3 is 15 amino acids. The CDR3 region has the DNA TGTGCCAGCCCAAATCCCATTAGATCTCAAGAGACCCAGTACTTC. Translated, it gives CASPNPIRSQETQYF.

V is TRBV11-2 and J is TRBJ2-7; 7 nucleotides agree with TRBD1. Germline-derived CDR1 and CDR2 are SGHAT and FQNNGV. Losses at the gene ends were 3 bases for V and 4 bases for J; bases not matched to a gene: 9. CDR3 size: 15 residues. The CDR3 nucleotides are TGTGCCAGCAGCTTGACAAGGGACAGACTATACGAGCAGTACTTC. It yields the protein CASSLTRDRLYEQYF.

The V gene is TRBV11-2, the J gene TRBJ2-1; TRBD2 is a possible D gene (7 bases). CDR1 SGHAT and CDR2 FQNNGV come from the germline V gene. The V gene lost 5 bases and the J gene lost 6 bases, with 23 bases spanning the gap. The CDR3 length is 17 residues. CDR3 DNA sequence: TGTGCCAGCAGCCGTCAAAGACTAGGGGGAGGGGGCAATGAGCAGTTCTTC. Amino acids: CASSRQRLGGGGNEQFF.

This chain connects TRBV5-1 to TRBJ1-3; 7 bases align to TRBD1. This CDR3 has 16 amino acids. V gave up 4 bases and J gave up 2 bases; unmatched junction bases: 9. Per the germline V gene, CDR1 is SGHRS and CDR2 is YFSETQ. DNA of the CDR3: TGCGCCAGCAGCCCCGATACAGGGGATCCTGGAAACACCATATATTTT. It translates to CASSPDTGDPGNTIYF.

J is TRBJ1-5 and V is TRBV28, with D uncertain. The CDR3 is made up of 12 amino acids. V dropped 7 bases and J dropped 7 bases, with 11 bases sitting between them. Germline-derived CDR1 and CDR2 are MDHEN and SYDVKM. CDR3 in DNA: TGTGCCAGCACCGAAGTGAGACAGCCCCAGCATTTT. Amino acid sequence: CASTEVRQPQHF.

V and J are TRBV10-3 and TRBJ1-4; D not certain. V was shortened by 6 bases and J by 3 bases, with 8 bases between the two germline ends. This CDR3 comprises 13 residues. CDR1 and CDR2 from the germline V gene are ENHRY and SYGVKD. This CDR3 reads CAISGGPNEKLFF. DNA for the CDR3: TGTGCCATCAGCGGAGGGCCTAATGAAAAACTGTTTTTT.

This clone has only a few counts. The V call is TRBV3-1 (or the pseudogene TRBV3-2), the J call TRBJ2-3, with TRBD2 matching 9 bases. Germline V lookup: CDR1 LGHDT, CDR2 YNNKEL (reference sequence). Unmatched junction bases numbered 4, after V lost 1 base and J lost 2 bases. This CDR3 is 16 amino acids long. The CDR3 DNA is TGTGCCAGCAGCCAAGTGGTAGCGGGGGCCACAGATACGCAGTATTTT. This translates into CASSQVVAGATDTQYF.

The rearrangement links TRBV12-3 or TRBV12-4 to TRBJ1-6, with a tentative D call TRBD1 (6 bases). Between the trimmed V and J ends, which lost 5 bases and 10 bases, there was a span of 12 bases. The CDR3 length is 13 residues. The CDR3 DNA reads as TGTGCCAGCAGTGCCAGGGGCAACTCACCCCTCCACTTT. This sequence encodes CASSARGNSPLHF.

The CDR3 nucleotides read TGCGCCAGCAGCACACCCCCGGGACTAGCGGGGGGTGGAGAGACCCAGTACTTC. Protein: CASSTPPGLAGGGETQYF. The V and J genes are TRBV5-1 and TRBJ2-5, with 15 bases identical to TRBD2. This CDR3 has 18 residues. Germline loops: CDR1 SGHRS, CDR2 YFSETQ. J was trimmed by 4 bases and V by 4 bases; bases with no gene match: 11. Filled out from reference TRBV5-1 and TRBJ2-5, the complete variable domain reads KAGVTQTPRYLIKTRGQQVTLSCSPISGHRSVSWYQQTPGQGLQFLFEYFSETQRNKGNFPGRFSGRQFSNSRSEMNVSTLELGDSALYLCASSTPPGLAGGGETQYFGPGTRLLVL.

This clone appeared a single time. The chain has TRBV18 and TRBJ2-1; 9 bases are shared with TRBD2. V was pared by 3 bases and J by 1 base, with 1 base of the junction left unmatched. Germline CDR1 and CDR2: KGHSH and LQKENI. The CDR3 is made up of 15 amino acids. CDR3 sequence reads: CASSPLAGSYNEQFF. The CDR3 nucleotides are TGTGCCAGCTCACCGCTAGCGGGGTCCTACAATGAGCAGTTCTTC.

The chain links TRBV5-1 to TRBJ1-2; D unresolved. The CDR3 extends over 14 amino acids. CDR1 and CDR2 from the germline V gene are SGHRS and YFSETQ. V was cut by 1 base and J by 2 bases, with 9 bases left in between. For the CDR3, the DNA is TGCGCCAGCAGCTTGCCGGGTTACAACTATGGCTACACCTTC. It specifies CASSLPGYNYGYTF.

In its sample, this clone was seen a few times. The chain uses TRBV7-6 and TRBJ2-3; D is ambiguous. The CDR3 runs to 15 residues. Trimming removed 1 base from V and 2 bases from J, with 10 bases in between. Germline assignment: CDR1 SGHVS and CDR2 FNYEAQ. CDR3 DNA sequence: TGTGCCAGCAGCTTAGTGTTGGCTCCCACAGATACGCAGTATTTT. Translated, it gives CASSLVLAPTDTQYF. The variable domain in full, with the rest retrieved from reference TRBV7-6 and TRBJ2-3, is GAGVSQSPRYKVTKRGQDVALRCDPISGHVSLYWYRQALGQGPEFLTYFNYEAQQDKSGLPNDRFSAERPEGSISTLTIQRTEQRDSAMYRCASSLVLAPTDTQYFGPGTRLTVL.

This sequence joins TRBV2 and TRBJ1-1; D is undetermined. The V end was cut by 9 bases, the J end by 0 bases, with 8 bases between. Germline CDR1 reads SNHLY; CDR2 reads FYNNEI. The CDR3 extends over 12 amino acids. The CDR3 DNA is TGTGCCAGTATGAGATTGAACACTGAAGCTTTCTTT. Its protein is CASMRLNTEAFF. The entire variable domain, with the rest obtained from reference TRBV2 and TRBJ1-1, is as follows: EPEVTQTPSHQVTQMGQEVILRCVPISNHLYFYWYRQILGQKVEFLVSFYNNEISEKSEIFDDQFSVERPDGSNFTLKIRSTKLEDSAMYFCASMRLNTEAFFGQGTRLTVV.

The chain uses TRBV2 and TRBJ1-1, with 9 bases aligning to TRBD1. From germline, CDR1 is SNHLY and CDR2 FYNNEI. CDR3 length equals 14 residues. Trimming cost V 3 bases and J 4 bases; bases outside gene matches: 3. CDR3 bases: TGTGCCAGCAGTGACTGGGACAGGGTCACTGAAGCTTTCTTT. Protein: CASSDWDRVTEAFF.

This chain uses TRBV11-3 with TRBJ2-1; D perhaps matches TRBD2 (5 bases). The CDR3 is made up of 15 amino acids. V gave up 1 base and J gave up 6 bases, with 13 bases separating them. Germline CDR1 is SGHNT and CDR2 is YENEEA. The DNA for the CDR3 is TGTGCCAGCAGCTTAGGACTATTTGGAAGCAATGAGCAGTTCTTC. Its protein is CASSLGLFGSNEQFF.

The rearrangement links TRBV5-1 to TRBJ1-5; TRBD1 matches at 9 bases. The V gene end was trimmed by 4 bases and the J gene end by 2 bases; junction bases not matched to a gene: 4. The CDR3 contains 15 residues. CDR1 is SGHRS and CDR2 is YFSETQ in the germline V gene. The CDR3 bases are TGCGCCAGCAGCGAGAGGACAGGGGGCAATCAGCCCCAGCATTTT. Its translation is CASSERTGGNQPQHF.